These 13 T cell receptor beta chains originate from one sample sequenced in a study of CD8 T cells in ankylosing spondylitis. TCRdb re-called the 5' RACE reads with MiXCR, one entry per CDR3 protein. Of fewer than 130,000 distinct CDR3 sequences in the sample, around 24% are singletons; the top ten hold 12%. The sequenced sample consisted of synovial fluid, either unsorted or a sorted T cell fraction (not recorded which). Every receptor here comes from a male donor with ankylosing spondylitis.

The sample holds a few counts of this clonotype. The CDR3 bases are TGTGCCAGCTCACCGTTCAGACTAGCGGGATCTGCTGTACGGGACGAGCAGTACTTC. This sequence encodes CASSPFRLAGSAVRDEQYF. J is TRBJ2-7 and V is TRBV18; 11 nucleotides align to TRBD2. The germline gives CDR1 KGHSH, CDR2 LQKENI. The CDR3 consists of 19 residues. J gave up 5 bases and V 3 bases, and 18 bases lay outside the gene matches.

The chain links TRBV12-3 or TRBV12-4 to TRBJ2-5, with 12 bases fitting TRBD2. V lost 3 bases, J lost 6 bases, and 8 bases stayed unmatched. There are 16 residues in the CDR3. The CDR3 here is CASSLWLAGGVKTQYF. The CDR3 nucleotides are TGTGCCAGCAGTTTGTGGCTAGCGGGAGGGGTAAAGACCCAGTACTTC.

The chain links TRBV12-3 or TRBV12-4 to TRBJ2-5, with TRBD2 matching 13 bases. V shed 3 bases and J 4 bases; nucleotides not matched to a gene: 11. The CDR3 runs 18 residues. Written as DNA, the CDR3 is TGTGCCAGCAGTTTCAGACTAGCGGGAGGCCGTTGGGGAGAGACCCAGTACTTC. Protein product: CASSFRLAGGRWGETQYF.

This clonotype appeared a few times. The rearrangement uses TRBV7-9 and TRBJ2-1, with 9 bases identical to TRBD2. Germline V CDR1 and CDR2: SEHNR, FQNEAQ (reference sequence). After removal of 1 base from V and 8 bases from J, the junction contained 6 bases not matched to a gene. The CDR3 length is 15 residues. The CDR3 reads CASSLGGTSLDEQFF. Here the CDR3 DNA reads TGTGCCAGCAGCTTAGGGGGGACTAGCCTGGATGAGCAGTTCTTC.

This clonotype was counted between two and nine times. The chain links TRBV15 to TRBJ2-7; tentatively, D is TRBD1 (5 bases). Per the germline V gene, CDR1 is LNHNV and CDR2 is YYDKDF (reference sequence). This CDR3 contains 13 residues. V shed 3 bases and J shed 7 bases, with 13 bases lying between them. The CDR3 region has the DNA TGTGCCACCAGCAGCGAAAGGGGTGGGGAGCAGTACTTC. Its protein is CATSSERGGEQYF.

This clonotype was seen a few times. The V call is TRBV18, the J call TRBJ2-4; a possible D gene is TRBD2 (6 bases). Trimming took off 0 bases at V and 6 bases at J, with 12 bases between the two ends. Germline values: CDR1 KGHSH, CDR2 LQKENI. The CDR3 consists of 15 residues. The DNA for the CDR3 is TGTGCCAGCTCACCACCGGTTAGCGGTCGAAACATTCAGTACTTC. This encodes CASSPPVSGRNIQYF.

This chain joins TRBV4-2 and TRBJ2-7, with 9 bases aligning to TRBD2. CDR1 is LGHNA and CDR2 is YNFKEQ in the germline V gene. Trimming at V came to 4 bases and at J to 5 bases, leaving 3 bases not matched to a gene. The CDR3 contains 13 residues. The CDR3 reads CASSPASGNEQYV. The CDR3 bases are TGTGCCAGCAGCCCCGCTAGCGGGAACGAGCAGTACGTC.

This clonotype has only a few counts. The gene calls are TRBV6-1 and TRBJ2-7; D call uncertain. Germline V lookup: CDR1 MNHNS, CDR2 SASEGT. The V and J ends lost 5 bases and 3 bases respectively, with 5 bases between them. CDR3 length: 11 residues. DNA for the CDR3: TGTGCCAGCAGTTTGCACTACGAGCAGTACGTC. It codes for CASSLHYEQYV.

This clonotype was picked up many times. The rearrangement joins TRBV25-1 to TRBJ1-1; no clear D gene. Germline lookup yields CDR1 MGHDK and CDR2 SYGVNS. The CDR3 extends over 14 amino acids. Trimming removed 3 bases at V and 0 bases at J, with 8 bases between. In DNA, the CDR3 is TGTGCCAGCAGTGACGGGTTGATGAACACTGAAGCTTTCTTT. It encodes CASSDGLMNTEAFF.

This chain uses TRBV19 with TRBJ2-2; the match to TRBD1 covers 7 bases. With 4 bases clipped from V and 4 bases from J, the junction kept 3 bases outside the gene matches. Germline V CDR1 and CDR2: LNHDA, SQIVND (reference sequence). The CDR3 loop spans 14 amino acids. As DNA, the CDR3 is TGTGCCAGTAGTAAAGACAGGGCCACCGGGGAGCTGTTTTTT. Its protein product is CASSKDRATGELFF.

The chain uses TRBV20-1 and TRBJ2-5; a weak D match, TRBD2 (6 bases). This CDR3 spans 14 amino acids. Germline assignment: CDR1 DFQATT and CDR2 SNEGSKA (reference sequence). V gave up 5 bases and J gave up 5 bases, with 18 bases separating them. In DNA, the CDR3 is TGCAGTGCTCCCCTGGGGGGAGGAGGGGAGACCCAGTACTTC. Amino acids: CSAPLGGGGETQYF.

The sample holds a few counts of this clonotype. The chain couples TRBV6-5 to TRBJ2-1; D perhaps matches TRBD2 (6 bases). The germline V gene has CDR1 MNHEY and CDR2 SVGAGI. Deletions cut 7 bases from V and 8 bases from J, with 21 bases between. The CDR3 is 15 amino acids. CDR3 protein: CASIRDWGTQDEQFF. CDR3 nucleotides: TGTGCCAGCATTAGGGACTGGGGAACGCAGGATGAGCAGTTCTTC.

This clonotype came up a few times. DNA for the CDR3: TGTGCCACCAGCAGAGGTGGGGGTTTGGAGACCCAGTACTTC. It encodes CATSRGGGLETQYF. The rearrangement uses TRBV15 and TRBJ2-5; possibly TRBD1 or TRBD2 for D (5 bases each). CDR1 is LNHNV and CDR2 is YYDKDF in the germline V gene (reference sequence). V was cut by 1 base and J by 5 bases, with 11 bases left in between. The CDR3 has 14 residues. Together with reference TRBV15 and TRBJ2-5, the CDR3 gives the full variable domain: DAMVIQNPRYQVTQFGKPVTLSCSQTLNHNVMYWYQQKSSQAPKLLFHYYDKDFNNEADTPDNFQSRRPNTSFCFLDIRSPGLGDTAMYLCATSRGGGLETQYFGPGTRLLVL.